The clone carrying this TCR beta chain was recorded once. The data were obtained in a study of cytomegalovirus exposure and HLA in healthy donors. Primers included in the PCR were 60 Vbeta and 13 Jbeta primers. Original processing notes: Per a later analysis, the number of unique TCR beta chains was about 80 million, of which 9 million to 14 million were shared. Here immunoSEQ multiplex PCR was the method, and the copy in TCRdb shows in-frame clones only, minus some. V and J calls and clone size are as listed in that table; D and trimming were resolved from the DNA. Of about 180,000 clones listed, roughly 82% are singletons. Sequencing was done on a sample of PBMCs. The receptor comes from a girl aged 2 to 10 in good health and CMV-seropositive.

In nucleotides, the CDR3 is TGCGCCAGCAGCCAAGTTTGGCGGGAAAAAGGTACAGATACGCAGTATTTT. Protein product: CASSQVWREKGTDTQYF. This chain joins TRBV4-1 and TRBJ2-3; a possible D gene is TRBD2 (6 bases). With 1 base removed from V and 3 bases from J, the gap between germline ends came to 17 bases. Germline loops: CDR1 MGHRA, CDR2 YSYEKL. This CDR3 spans 17 amino acids.